This is a list of T cell receptor beta chains from one sample in a study of cytomegalovirus exposure and HLA in healthy donors. Sequencing was performed with immunoSEQ multiplex PCR; in TCRdb, only in-frame clones are kept and a portion is missing. The repertoire includes roughly 140,000 clones, about 88% of them detected once, and approximately 10% sits in the top ten. Input material: PBMCs. The receptors originated from a man between 18 and 35 years old in good health and CMV-seropositive. The CDR3 runs from the conserved cysteine through the conserved F or W. D genes are given only for firm matches. Size is stated for part of the rows, as once, few or many counts, or as a class when the clone is expanded.

J: TRBJ2-1; size: .; V: TRBV15; D: TRBD2; CDR3: CATSRETPNIPAGAPNEQFF; DNA: TGTGCCACCAGCAGAGAGACTCCAAATATCCCAGCGGGAGCCCCGAATGAGCAGTTCTTC
J: TRBJ1-1; size: .; V: TRBV30; D: TRBD1; CDR3: CAWSAQGTANTEAFF; DNA: TGTGCCTGGAGCGCCCAGGGGACAGCGAACACTGAAGCTTTCTTT
J: TRBJ2-4; size: .; V: TRBV7-9; D: .; CDR3: CASSFGRGELAKNIQYF; DNA: TGTGCCAGCAGTTTTGGTCGGGGAGAGCTAGCCAAAAACATTCAGTACTTC
J: TRBJ2-7; size: .; V: TRBV11-2; D: TRBD2; CDR3: CASSFSGGSYEQYF; DNA: TGTGCCAGCAGCTTTTCGGGAGGCTCCTACGAGCAGTACTTC
J: TRBJ2-7; size: few; V: TRBV16; D: TRBD2; CDR3: CASSQGTSDGGEQYF; DNA: TGTGCCAGCAGCCAAGGGACTAGCGACGGGGGCGAGCAGTACTTC
J: TRBJ2-1; size: .; V: TRBV7-8; D: TRBD1; CDR3: CASSLRDRANNEQFF; DNA: TGTGCCAGCAGCCTCCGGGACAGGGCGAACAATGAGCAGTTCTTC
J: TRBJ2-3; size: .; V: TRBV6-5; D: TRBD2; CDR3: CASSAETSGTDTQYF; DNA: TGTGCCAGCAGTGCCGAGACTAGCGGCACAGATACGCAGTATTTT
J: TRBJ2-7; size: .; V: TRBV18; D: TRBD1; CDR3: CASSKTGGAYEQYF; DNA: TGTGCCAGCTCAAAGACAGGGGGGGCCTACGAGCAGTACTTC
J: TRBJ1-5; size: .; V: TRBV18; D: TRBD1; CDR3: CASSPNQGAKGQPQHF; DNA: TGTGCCAGCTCACCAAATCAGGGGGCGAAGGGTCAGCCCCAGCATTTT
J: TRBJ2-3; size: .; V: TRBV19; D: TRBD2; CDR3: CASSSGSGRSSDTQYF; DNA: TGTGCCAGTAGTTCTGGTAGCGGGCGTTCCTCAGATACGCAGTATTTT
J: TRBJ2-2; size: .; V: TRBV27; D: .; CDR3: CASMRGTNTGELFF; DNA: TGTGCCAGCATGAGGGGGACGAACACCGGGGAGCTGTTTTTT
J: TRBJ1-2; size: few; V: TRBV2; D: .; CDR3: CASSALVVGSAGYTF; DNA: TGTGCCAGCAGTGCTTTGGTAGTGGGCTCGGCTGGCTACACCTTC
J: TRBJ2-3; size: .; V: TRBV5-1; D: .; CDR3: CASSPAWGRKNPSTDTQYF; DNA: TGCGCCAGCAGCCCGGCGTGGGGGAGGAAAAACCCTAGCACAGATACGCAGTATTTT
J: TRBJ2-5; size: .; V: TRBV2; D: TRBD2; CDR3: CASRGLAVETQYF; DNA: TGTGCCAGCAGAGGACTAGCGGTGGAGACCCAGTACTTC
J: TRBJ2-3; size: once; V: TRBV11-3; D: .; CDR3: CASSLYGRVLQYF; DNA: TGTGCCAGCAGCTTGTACGGGAGAGTTTTGCAGTATTTT
J: TRBJ1-3; size: .; V: TRBV5-1; D: .; CDR3: CASSLTPGPGNTIYF; DNA: TGCGCCAGCAGCCTTACCCCAGGGCCTGGAAACACCATATATTTT
J: TRBJ2-1; size: .; V: TRBV11-3; D: TRBD2; CDR3: CASSLEGTSGNEQFF; DNA: TGTGCCAGCAGCTTAGAAGGGACTAGCGGCAATGAGCAGTTCTTC
J: TRBJ2-2; size: .; V: TRBV18; D: TRBD1; CDR3: CASRGQANTGELFF; DNA: TGTGCCAGCCGCGGACAGGCGAACACCGGGGAGCTGTTTTTT
J: TRBJ2-5; size: .; V: TRBV11-1; D: .; CDR3: CASSSGETQYF; DNA: TGTGCCAGCAGCTCCGGGGAGACCCAGTACTTC
J: TRBJ2-2; size: .; V: TRBV6-5; D: TRBD2; CDR3: CASSQTSGNTGELFF; DNA: TGTGCCAGCAGTCAGACTAGCGGGAACACCGGGGAGCTGTTTTTT
J: TRBJ1-5; size: once; V: TRBV29-1; D: .; CDR3: CSVALRDSNQPQHF; DNA: TGCAGCGTTGCCCTCAGGGATTCCAATCAGCCCCAGCATTTT
J: TRBJ2-3; size: .; V: TRBV18; D: TRBD2; CDR3: CASSPRAGTFTDTQYF; DNA: TGTGCCAGCTCACCAAGAGCGGGGACCTTCACAGATACGCAGTATTTT
J: TRBJ2-3; size: .; V: TRBV20-1; D: .; CDR3: CSVWSADTQYF; DNA: TGCAGTGTATGGTCGGCAGATACGCAGTATTTT
J: TRBJ1-1; size: .; V: TRBV6-5; D: .; CDR3: CASSYSQGRMNTEAFF; DNA: TGTGCCAGCAGTTACTCACAGGGCCGTATGAACACTGAAGCTTTCTTT
J: TRBJ2-7; size: .; V: TRBV5-1; D: .; CDR3: CASSLNREVYEQYF; DNA: TGCGCCAGCAGCTTAAATAGGGAGGTCTACGAGCAGTACTTC
J: TRBJ2-7; size: .; V: TRBV30; D: .; CDR3: CAWSVTGHEQYF; DNA: TGTGCCTGGAGTGTAACAGGCCACGAGCAGTACTTC
J: TRBJ2-5; size: .; V: TRBV28; D: TRBD2; CDR3: CASTPGGVWTQYF; DNA: TGTGCCAGCACCCCTGGGGGGGTGTGGACCCAGTACTTC
J: TRBJ2-3; size: .; V: TRBV4-1; D: .; CDR3: CASSQGPAEADTQYF; DNA: TGCGCCAGCAGCCAAGGACCCGCGGAGGCAGATACGCAGTATTTT
J: TRBJ1-2; size: few; V: TRBV14; D: .; CDR3: CASSLRQGIGYTF; DNA: TGTGCCAGCAGCCTCCGGCAGGGTATAGGCTACACCTTC
J: TRBJ2-7; size: once; V: TRBV11-2; D: TRBD2; CDR3: CASSSGLAGNEQYF; DNA: TGTGCCAGCAGCTCGGGGCTAGCGGGAAACGAGCAGTACTTC
J: TRBJ2-3; size: .; V: TRBV11-2; D: .; CDR3: CASSLGVSTDTQYF; DNA: TGTGCCAGCAGCTTAGGAGTTAGCACAGATACGCAGTATTTT
J: TRBJ2-2; size: .; V: TRBV10-2; D: .; CDR3: CAISRGSLWDTGELFF; DNA: TGCGCCATCTCCCGGGGGTCGCTGTGGGACACCGGGGAGCTGTTTTTT
J: TRBJ2-4; size: .; V: TRBV9; D: .; CDR3: CASSGMDRPPFLAKNIQYF; DNA: TGTGCCAGCAGCGGGATGGACAGACCACCATTCCTAGCCAAAAACATTCAGTACTTC
J: TRBJ1-3; size: .; V: TRBV5-6; D: .; CDR3: CASSLARQGSSGNTIYF; DNA: TGTGCCAGCAGCTTGGCCCGGCAGGGAAGCTCTGGAAACACCATATATTTT
J: TRBJ2-7; size: .; V: TRBV21-1; D: .; CDR3: CASSKDRVMIASSYEQYF; DNA: TGTGCCAGCAGCAAAGACCGCGTTATGATAGCGAGCTCCTACGAGCAGTACTTC